The 21 T cell receptor beta chains below all came from one sample that was sequenced in a study of CD8+ T cells in alopecia areata. Sequencing used cDNA as its template, made by extracting RNA and reverse transcribing it. Profiling relied on immunoSEQ multiplex PCR, and the TCRdb table lists in-frame clones only, not all of them. The sample includes 65,000 to 90,000 clones, approximately 50% of them seen just once. Sequencing used NKG2D-high CD8+ T cells sorted from blood. The receptors originated from a human donor with alopecia areata.

The chain joins TRBV4-1 to TRBJ2-7; 9 positions agree with TRBD2. CDR3 length: 16 amino acids. CDR1 is MGHRA and CDR2 is YSYEKL in the germline V gene. J gave up 0 bases and V 0 bases, and 3 bases lay outside the gene matches. CDR3 region: CASSQEAAGGSYEQYF. The DNA of the CDR3 is TGCGCCAGCAGCCAAGAAGCAGCGGGGGGCTCCTACGAGCAGTACTTC.

This chain links TRBV6-6 with TRBJ2-1, with D maybe TRBD1 (6 bases). Germline loops: CDR1 MNHNY, CDR2 SVGAGI (reference sequence). The CDR3 loop spans 13 amino acids. Trimming stripped 5 bases from V and 13 bases from J, with 18 bases between. CDR3 amino acids: CASSQSPGVFQFF. CDR3 DNA: TGTGCCAGCAGTCAAAGCCCAGGGGTGTTCCAGTTCTTC.

The chain recombines TRBV6-5 with TRBJ2-3; D uncertain. The CDR3 consists of 15 residues. CDR1 MNHEY and CDR2 SVGAGI come from the germline V gene. V was shortened by 0 bases and J by 1 base, with 8 bases between the two germline ends. The CDR3 protein is CASSYSDEGTDTQYF. CDR3 coding DNA: TGTGCCAGCAGTTACTCGGACGAGGGCACAGATACGCAGTATTTT.

By sample share, this clone is medium-sized (0.01 to 0.1%). This sequence joins TRBV14 and TRBJ2-3; 8 bases agree with TRBD2. V dropped 4 bases and J dropped 4; count of bases not matched to a gene: 4. CDR1 SGHDN and CDR2 FVKESK come from the germline V gene. This CDR3 is 14 amino acids long. CDR3 in amino acids: CASSLTSGADTQYF. The CDR3 nucleotides are TGTGCCAGCAGCCTAACTAGCGGTGCAGATACGCAGTATTTT.

This clone turned up a few times. This chain joins TRBV5-1 and TRBJ1-6; TRBD1 is a possible D gene (5 bases). The V end was cut by 4 bases, the J end by 11 bases, with 25 bases between. Per the germline V gene, CDR1 is SGHRS and CDR2 is YFSETQ. The CDR3 runs to 17 residues. This chain's CDR3 is CASSPWGSAFPLAPLHF. DNA of the CDR3: TGCGCCAGCAGCCCATGGGGCTCGGCCTTTCCTCTGGCACCCCTCCACTTT.

V gene TRBV5-1 combines with J gene TRBJ2-5, with D perhaps TRBD1 (6 bases). Trimming took off 0 bases at V and 2 bases at J, with 8 bases between the two ends. The length of the CDR3 is 14 residues. The V gene's germline CDR1 is SGHRS and CDR2 YFSETQ. CDR3 bases: TGCGCCAGCAGCTTGGAGGGACAACAAGAGACCCAGTACTTC. Amino acid sequence: CASSLEGQQETQYF.

This clone was detected only once. This chain connects TRBV14 to TRBJ1-2; D perhaps matches TRBD1 (6 bases). V was shortened by 4 bases and J by 7 bases, with 13 bases between the two germline ends. This CDR3 has 13 residues. Germline values: CDR1 SGHDN, CDR2 FVKESK. The CDR3 is CASSPTGYGGYTF. The CDR3 nucleotides are TGTGCCAGCAGCCCCACAGGGTACGGTGGCTACACCTTC.

The chain carries TRBV7-9 and TRBJ2-7; D unclear. There are 16 residues in the CDR3. Trimming pared 1 base from V and 3 bases from J, leaving 16 bases between. From germline, CDR1 is SEHNR and CDR2 FQNEAQ (reference sequence). The DNA for the CDR3 is TGTGCCAGCAGCTTAGTTCGAGCAGGAACGGACTACGAGCAGTACTTC. Translating gives CASSLVRAGTDYEQYF.

This chain uses TRBV29-1 with TRBJ1-2, with D possibly being TRBD1 (6 bases). This CDR3 comprises 13 residues. Germline V CDR1 and CDR2: SQVTM, ANQGSEA. V lost 3 bases and J lost 5, with 13 bases in between. The CDR3 DNA reads TGCAGCGTTGAGCAGGGGCGCGGGTATGGCTACACCTTC. Translating gives CSVEQGRGYGYTF.

V gene TRBV6-1 combines with J gene TRBJ2-7; D unclear. The germline V gene encodes CDR1 MNHNS and CDR2 SASEGT. V gave up 3 bases and J gave up 3 bases, with 0 bases separating them. The CDR3 spans 10 residues. The CDR3 loop is CASSDYEQYF. The CDR3 region has the DNA TGTGCCAGCAGTGACTACGAGCAGTACTTC.

The rearrangement joins TRBV5-4 to TRBJ1-6, with 10 positions matching TRBD1. Per the germline V gene, CDR1 is SGHNT and CDR2 is YYREEE (reference sequence). This CDR3 region has 14 residues. V shed 3 bases, J shed 10 bases, and the junction held 4 bases outside the gene matches. The CDR3 DNA is TGTGCCAGCAGCTCCGGGACAGGGGCATCACCCCTCCACTTT. Translating gives CASSSGTGASPLHF. Together with reference TRBV5-4 and TRBJ1-6, the CDR3 gives the full variable domain: ETGVTQSPTHLIKTRGQQVTLRCSSQSGHNTVSWYQQALGQGPQFIFQYYREEENGRGNFPPRFSGLQFPNYSSELNVNALELDDSALYLCASSSGTGASPLHFGNGTRLTVT.

This clone was observed a few times. The V call is TRBV11-3, the J call TRBJ1-1; TRBD1 matches 7 bases. Germline V gene sequence: CDR1 SGHNT, CDR2 YENEEA. The trim removed 5 bases at V and 5 bases at J, leaving 5 bases unmatched. There are 13 residues in the CDR3. The CDR3 sequence: CASSPGQRTEAFF. In DNA form, the CDR3 reads TGTGCCAGCAGCCCGGGACAGAGAACTGAAGCTTTCTTT. The complete variable domain, with remaining parts taken from reference TRBV11-3 and TRBJ1-1, reads EAGVVQSPRYKIIEKKQPVAFWCNPISGHNTLYWYLQNLGQGPELLIRYENEEAVDDSQLPKDRFSAERLKGVDSTLKIQPAELGDSAVYLCASSPGQRTEAFFGQGTRLTVV.

The chain employs TRBV4-1 and TRBJ2-4, with D possibly called TRBD1 or TRBD2 (5 bases each). The germline gives CDR1 MGHRA, CDR2 YSYEKL. The CDR3 is made up of 15 amino acids. Trimming took 4 bases from V and 7 from J, leaving 17 bases between them. In DNA, the CDR3 is TGCGCCAGCAGCCTCACCCAATGGGACGGGAACATTCAGTACTTC. Amino acid sequence: CASSLTQWDGNIQYF.

As regards this clone: Other DNA sequences of this sample code for an identical CDR3. The chain combines TRBV27 with TRBJ2-1; D remains unclear. The V end lost 2 bases, the J end lost 5 bases, and 4 bases lay between the germline ends. CDR1 and CDR2 (germline): MNHEY, SMNVEV (reference sequence). The CDR3 extends over 12 amino acids. The CDR3 is CASSLLDNEQFF. CDR3 sequence (DNA): TGTGCCAGCAGTTTACTAGACAATGAGCAGTTCTTC.

This clone turned up a few times. The V call is TRBV21-1, the J call TRBJ2-5; TRBD2 is the table's D call, not checked against the DNA. TRBV21-1 is a documented pseudogene. The CDR3 length is 11 residues. The CDR3 is CASSNQETQYF. The CDR3 region has the DNA TGTGCCAGCAGTAACCAAGAGACCCAGTACTTC.

Concerning this clone itself: At one end, the junction sequence differs from germline, possibly due to a read error. The V gene is TRBV15, the J gene TRBJ2-1; TRBD2 aligns across 13 bases. Germline CDR1 LNHNV, CDR2 YYDKDF (reference sequence). The CDR3 runs to 13 residues. The CDR3 DNA reads as TGTGCCCCGGGGGGACTAGCGGGGCCCGGGGGTGTCTTC. Translating it yields CAPGGLAGPGGVF.

The J gene is TRBJ2-7, the V gene TRBV7-6; 13 bases align to TRBD2. Per germline, CDR1 SGHVS and CDR2 FNYEAQ. The CDR3 has 15 amino acids. V shed 5 bases, J shed 4 bases, and the junction held 5 bases outside the gene matches. The CDR3 DNA is TGTGCCAGCAGCCAAACTAGCGGGAGGGCGTACGAGCAGTACTTC. The encoded protein is CASSQTSGRAYEQYF.

This clone was picked up a small number of times. This chain links TRBV11-1 with TRBJ2-6; D may be TRBD2 (5 bases). The CDR3 loop spans 15 amino acids. CDR1 is SGHAT and CDR2 is FQDESV in the germline V gene (reference sequence). Deletions cut 5 bases from V and 0 bases from J, with 8 bases between. CDR3 DNA: TGTGCCAGCAGCGCGGGCGTCTCTGGGGCCAACGTCCTGACTTTC. It is translated as CASSAGVSGANVLTF.

J is TRBJ2-7 and V is TRBV19; D unclear. From germline, CDR1 is LNHDA and CDR2 SQIVND (reference sequence). The CDR3 is made up of 12 amino acids. The germline V and J ends were trimmed by 5 bases and 6 bases, with 11 bases remaining between them. Here the CDR3 reads CASSPGQFEQYF. The CDR3 DNA is TGTGCCAGTAGTCCCGGGCAATTCGAGCAGTACTTC. Together with reference TRBV19 and TRBJ2-7, the CDR3 gives the full variable domain: DGGITQSPKYLFRKEGQNVTLSCEQNLNHDAMYWYRQDPGQGLRLIYYSQIVNDFQKGDIAEGYSVSREKKESFPLTVTSAQKNPTAFYLCASSPGQFEQYFGPGTRLTVT.

The gene calls are TRBV29-1 and TRBJ1-1; weak D call: TRBD1 (6 bases). In germline, CDR1 is SQVTM, CDR2 ANQGSEA. The V end lost 5 bases, the J end lost 1 base, and 11 bases lay between the germline ends. CDR3 length: 13 residues. CDR3: CSVFGGQNTEAFF. In DNA, the CDR3 is TGCAGCGTTTTTGGGGGACAGAACACTGAAGCTTTCTTT.

The chain recombines TRBV29-1 with TRBJ2-7, with 9 bases matching TRBD1. V lost 8 bases, J lost 5 bases, and 7 bases stayed unmatched. The germline gives CDR1 SQVTM, CDR2 ANQGSEA. This CDR3 spans 12 amino acids. CDR3 residues: CSTQGAFDEQYF. The CDR3 DNA reads as TGCAGCACACAGGGGGCATTCGACGAGCAGTACTTC.